One and the same sample provided the 10 T cell receptor beta chains below, sequenced in a study of T-cell memory formation after mild COVID-19. From the 5' RACE reads, TCRdb called clonotypes with MiXCR, one entry per CDR3 protein. The profile shows under 700,000 distinct CDR3 sequences, around 21% of them singletons. Sequencing was carried out using PBMCs or a T cell subset sorted from them (not recorded which). All receptors derive from an adult woman who had mild COVID-19 (a few samples of this study predate the infection). Cell type and time point are not known.

This sequence joins TRBV9 and TRBJ2-5; the D gene is possibly TRBD1 (6 bases). Trimming shortened V by 0 bases and J by 0 bases, and 6 bases separated the two germline ends. The CDR3 consists of 14 residues. Germline lookup yields CDR1 SGDLS and CDR2 YYNGEE. The CDR3 reads CASSVGTDQETQYF. DNA of the CDR3: TGTGCCAGCAGCGTAGGGACAGACCAAGAGACCCAGTACTTC.

The rearrangement links TRBV4-1 to TRBJ1-6; 9 bases are a match to TRBD1. Unmatched junction bases numbered 4, after V lost 4 bases and J lost 3 bases. This CDR3 is 16 amino acids long. Germline CDR1 reads MGHRA; CDR2 reads YSYEKL. The CDR3 reads CASSPRDRDYNSPLHF. CDR3 DNA: TGCGCCAGCAGCCCCCGGGACAGGGACTATAATTCACCCCTCCACTTT.

The J gene is TRBJ2-3, the V gene TRBV12-3 or TRBV12-4; D gene unclear. The CDR3 is 12 residues long. The V and J ends lost 6 bases and 2 bases respectively, with 6 bases between them. The CDR3 sequence: CASSRTTDTQYF. CDR3 DNA sequence: TGTGCCAGCAGCCGAACCACAGATACGCAGTATTTT.

This chain joins TRBV30 and TRBJ2-7, with 7 nucleotides matching TRBD1. Germline CDR1 reads GTSNPN; CDR2 reads SVGIG (reference sequence). The CDR3 loop spans 16 amino acids. The trim removed 2 bases at V and 0 bases at J, leaving 10 bases unmatched. CDR3 DNA sequence: TGTGCCTGGAGTTCTCCCGGCCGGGACAGCTCCTACGAGCAGTACTTC. This codes for CAWSSPGRDSSYEQYF. Variable domain in full (rest from reference TRBV30 and TRBJ2-7): SQTIHQWPATLVQPVGSPLSLECTVEGTSNPNLYWYRQAAGRGLQLLFYSVGIGQISSEVPQNLSASRPQDRQFILSSKKLLLSDSGFYLCAWSSPGRDSSYEQYFGPGTRLTVT.

This clonotype was recorded at least ten times. The chain combines TRBV5-1 with TRBJ2-3; D is possibly TRBD1 (5 bases). The CDR3 is 14 residues long. Deletions cut 4 bases from V and 2 bases from J, with 11 bases between. From germline, CDR1 is SGHRS and CDR2 YFSETQ. CDR3 in amino acids: CASSGDRFTDTQYF. Here the CDR3 DNA reads TGCGCCAGCAGCGGTGACAGATTCACAGATACGCAGTATTTT.

This clonotype was seen only a few times. The V and J genes are TRBV5-8 and TRBJ2-1; tentatively, D is TRBD2 (6 bases). CDR1 and CDR2 (germline): SGHTS, YDEGEE. CDR3 size: 12 residues. Between the trimmed V and J ends, which lost 10 bases and 8 bases, there was a span of 16 bases. Written as DNA, the CDR3 is TGTGCCGCCAGGGCGGGAACCTATGAGCAGTTCTTC. Translating gives CAARAGTYEQFF.

This clonotype was counted only a few times. The chain joins TRBV7-6 to TRBJ2-3; no reliable D call. Germline loops: CDR1 SGHVS, CDR2 FNYEAQ. V dropped 1 base and J dropped 4 bases, with 12 bases sitting between them. The CDR3 is made up of 15 amino acids. CDR3 DNA sequence: TGTGCCAGCAGCTTAGGGTTGGGTAACGCAGATACGCAGTATTTT. Its translation: CASSLGLGNADTQYF.

The V gene is TRBV9, the J gene TRBJ2-3, with D maybe TRBD2 (5 bases). Deletions cut 4 bases from V and 6 bases from J, with 15 bases between. CDR1 is SGDLS and CDR2 is YYNGEE in the germline V gene. This CDR3 region has 14 residues. The CDR3, as DNA: TGTGCCAGCAGCCTATCCCCATCGGGGGATACGCAGTATTTT. Its protein product is CASSLSPSGDTQYF.

The chain couples TRBV20-1 to TRBJ2-1; possible D gene TRBD2, 6 bases. Trimming shortened V by 6 bases and J by 1 base, and 10 bases separated the two germline ends. Per germline, CDR1 DFQATT and CDR2 SNEGSKA (reference sequence). The CDR3 is made up of 13 amino acids. CDR3 in DNA: TGCAGTGCGCCGAGCGGGTCCTACAATGAGCAGTTCTTC. It specifies CSAPSGSYNEQFF.

This clonotype has ten or more counts. A read error may produce the germline difference seen at one junction end. The rearrangement links TRBV7-3 to TRBJ2-3, with a tentative D call TRBD1 (5 bases). The CDR3 loop spans 14 amino acids. Germline lookup yields CDR1 SGHTA and CDR2 FQGTGA. Here the CDR3 reads CASSLRGLTDTQYF. CDR3 in DNA: TGTGCCAGCAGTTTAAGGGGTCTCACAGATACGCAGTATTTT.